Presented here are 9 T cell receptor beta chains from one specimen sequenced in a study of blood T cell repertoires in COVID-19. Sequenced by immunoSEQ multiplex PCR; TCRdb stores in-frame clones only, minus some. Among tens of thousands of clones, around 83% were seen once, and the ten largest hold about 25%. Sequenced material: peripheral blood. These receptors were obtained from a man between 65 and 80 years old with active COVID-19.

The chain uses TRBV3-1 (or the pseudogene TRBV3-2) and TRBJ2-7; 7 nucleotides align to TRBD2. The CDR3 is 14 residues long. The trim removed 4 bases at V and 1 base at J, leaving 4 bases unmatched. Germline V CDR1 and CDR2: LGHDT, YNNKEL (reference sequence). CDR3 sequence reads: CASSRGAGSYEQYF. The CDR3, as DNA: TGTGCCAGCAGCCGGGGAGCGGGATCCTACGAGCAGTACTTC.

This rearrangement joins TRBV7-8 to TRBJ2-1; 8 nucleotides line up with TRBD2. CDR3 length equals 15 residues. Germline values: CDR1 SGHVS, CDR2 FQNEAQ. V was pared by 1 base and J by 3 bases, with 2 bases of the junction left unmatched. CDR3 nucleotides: TGTGCCAGCAGCTTAGTAGCGGGATACTACAATGAGCAGTTCTTC. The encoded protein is CASSLVAGYYNEQFF.

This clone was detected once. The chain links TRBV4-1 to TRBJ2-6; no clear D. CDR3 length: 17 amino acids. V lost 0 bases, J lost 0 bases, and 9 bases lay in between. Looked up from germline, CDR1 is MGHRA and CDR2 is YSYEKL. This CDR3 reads CASSQEYRTSGANVLTF. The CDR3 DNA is TGCGCCAGCAGCCAAGAATACAGAACCTCTGGGGCCAACGTCCTGACTTTC.

The CDR3 spells CASSSPREKGNIQYF. The CDR3 DNA reads as TGTGCCAGCAGTTCCCCAAGGGAGAAGGGAAACATTCAGTACTTC. The rearrangement uses TRBV2 and TRBJ2-4, with TRBD2 as a possible D gene (5 bases). The CDR3 consists of 15 residues. V was shortened by 5 bases and J by 6 bases, with 17 bases between the two germline ends. Germline lookup yields CDR1 SNHLY and CDR2 FYNNEI.

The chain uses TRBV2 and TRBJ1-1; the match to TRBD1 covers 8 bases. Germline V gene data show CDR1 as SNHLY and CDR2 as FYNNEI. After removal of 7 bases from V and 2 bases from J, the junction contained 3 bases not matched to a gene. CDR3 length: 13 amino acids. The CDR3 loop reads CASTGQGNTEAFF. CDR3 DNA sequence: TGTGCCAGCACTGGACAGGGAAACACTGAAGCTTTCTTT.

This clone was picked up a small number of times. The CDR3 sequence: CASSLLGVSSYEQYF. DNA of the CDR3: TGCGCCAGCAGCCTGCTGGGAGTTTCTAGCTACGAGCAGTACTTC. This sequence joins TRBV4-1 and TRBJ2-7, with D possibly being TRBD2 (5 bases). CDR1 is MGHRA and CDR2 is YSYEKL in the germline V gene. The CDR3 consists of 15 residues. V dropped 4 bases and J dropped 3 bases, with 16 bases sitting between them.

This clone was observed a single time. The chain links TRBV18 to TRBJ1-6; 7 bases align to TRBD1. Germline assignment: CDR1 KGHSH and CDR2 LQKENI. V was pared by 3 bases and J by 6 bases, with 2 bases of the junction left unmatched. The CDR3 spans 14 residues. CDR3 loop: CASSPRDSNSPLHF. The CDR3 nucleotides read TGTGCCAGCTCACCCCGGGACAGTAATTCACCCCTCCACTTT.

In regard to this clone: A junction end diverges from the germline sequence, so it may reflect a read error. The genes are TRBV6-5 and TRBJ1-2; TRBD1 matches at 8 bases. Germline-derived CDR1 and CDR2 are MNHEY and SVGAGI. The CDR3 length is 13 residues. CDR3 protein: CASSYSSGTGGAF. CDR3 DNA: TGTGCCAGCAGTTACTCCTCCGGGACAGGCGGCGCCTTC.

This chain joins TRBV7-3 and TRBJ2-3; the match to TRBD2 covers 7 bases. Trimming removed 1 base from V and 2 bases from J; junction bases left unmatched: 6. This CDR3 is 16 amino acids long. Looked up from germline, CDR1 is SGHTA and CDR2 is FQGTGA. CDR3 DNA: TGTGCCAGCAGCTTAAGCGGGAGCGCCTCCACAGATACGCAGTATTTT. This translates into CASSLSGSASTDTQYF.